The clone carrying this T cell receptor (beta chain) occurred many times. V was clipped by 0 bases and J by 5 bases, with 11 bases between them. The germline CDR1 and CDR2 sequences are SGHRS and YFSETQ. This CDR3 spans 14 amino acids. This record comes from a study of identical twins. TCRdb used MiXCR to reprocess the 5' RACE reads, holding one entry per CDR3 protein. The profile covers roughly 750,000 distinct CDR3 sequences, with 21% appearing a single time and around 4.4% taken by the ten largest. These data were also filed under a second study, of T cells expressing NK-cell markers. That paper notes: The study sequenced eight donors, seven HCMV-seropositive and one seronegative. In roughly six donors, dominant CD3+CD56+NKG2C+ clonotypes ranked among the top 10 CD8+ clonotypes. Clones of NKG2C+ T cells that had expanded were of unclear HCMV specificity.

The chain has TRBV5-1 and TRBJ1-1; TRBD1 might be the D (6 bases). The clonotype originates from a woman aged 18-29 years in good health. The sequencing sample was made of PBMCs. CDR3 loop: CASSLEQGWTEAFF. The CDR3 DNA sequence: TGCGCCAGCAGCTTGGAACAGGGTTGGACTGAAGCTTTCTTT.